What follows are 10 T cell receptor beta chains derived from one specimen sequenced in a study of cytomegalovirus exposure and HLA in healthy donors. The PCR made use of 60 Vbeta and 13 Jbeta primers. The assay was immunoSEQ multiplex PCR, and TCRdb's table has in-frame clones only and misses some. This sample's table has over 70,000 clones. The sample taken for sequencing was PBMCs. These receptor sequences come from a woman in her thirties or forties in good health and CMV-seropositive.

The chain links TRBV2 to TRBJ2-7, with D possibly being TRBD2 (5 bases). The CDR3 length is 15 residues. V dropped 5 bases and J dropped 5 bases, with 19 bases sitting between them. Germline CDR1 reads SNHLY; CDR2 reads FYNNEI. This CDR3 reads CASSSLHPSGNEQYF. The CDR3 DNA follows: TGTGCCAGCAGTTCTCTACACCCGTCCGGGAACGAGCAGTACTTC. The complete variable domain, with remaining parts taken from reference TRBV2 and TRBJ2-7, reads EPEVTQTPSHQVTQMGQEVILRCVPISNHLYFYWYRQILGQKVEFLVSFYNNEISEKSEIFDDQFSVERPDGSNFTLKIRSTKLEDSAMYFCASSSLHPSGNEQYFGPGTRLTVT.

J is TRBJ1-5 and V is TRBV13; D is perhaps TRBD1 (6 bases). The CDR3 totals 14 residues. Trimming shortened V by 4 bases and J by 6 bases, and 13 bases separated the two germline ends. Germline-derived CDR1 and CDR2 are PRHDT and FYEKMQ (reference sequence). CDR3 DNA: TGTGCCAGCAGCTCGACAGGCCCGGGTCAGCCCCAGCATTTT. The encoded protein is CASSSTGPGQPQHF.

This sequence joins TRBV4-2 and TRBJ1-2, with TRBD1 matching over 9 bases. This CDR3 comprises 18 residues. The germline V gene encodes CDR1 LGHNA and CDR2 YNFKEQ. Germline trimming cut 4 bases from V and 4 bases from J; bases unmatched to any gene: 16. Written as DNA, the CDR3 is TGTGCCAGCAGCCGAGAGGCCGAGACAGGGGGAAATATCTATGGCTACACCTTC. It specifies CASSREAETGGNIYGYTF.

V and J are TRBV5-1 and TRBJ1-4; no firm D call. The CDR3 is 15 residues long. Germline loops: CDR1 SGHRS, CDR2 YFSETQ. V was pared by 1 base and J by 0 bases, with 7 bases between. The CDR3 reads CASSLTGTTNEKLFF. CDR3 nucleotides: TGCGCCAGCAGCTTGACGGGAACAACTAATGAAAAACTGTTTTTT.

The CDR3 sequence is CATSRGGGGLNEQFF. In nucleotides, the CDR3 is TGTGCCACCAGCAGAGGTGGCGGGGGCCTCAATGAGCAGTTCTTC. The chain combines TRBV15 with TRBJ2-1, with D possibly TRBD2 on 7 matching bases. Between the trimmed V and J ends, which lost 1 base and 6 bases, there was a span of 13 bases. CDR3 length: 15 residues. CDR1 and CDR2 from the germline V gene are LNHNV and YYDKDF (reference sequence).

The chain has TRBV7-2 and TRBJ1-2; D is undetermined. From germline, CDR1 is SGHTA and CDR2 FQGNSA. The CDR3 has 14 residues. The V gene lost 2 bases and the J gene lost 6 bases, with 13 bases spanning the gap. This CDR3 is CASSLLGSSDGYTF. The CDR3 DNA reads TGTGCCAGCAGCTTATTGGGCAGTTCGGATGGCTACACCTTC.

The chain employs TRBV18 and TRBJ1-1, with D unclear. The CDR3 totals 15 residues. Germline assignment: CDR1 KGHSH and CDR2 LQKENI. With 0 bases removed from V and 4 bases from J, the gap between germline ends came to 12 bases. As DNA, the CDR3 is TGTGCCAGCTCACCACCTACGGTCCTAGGCACTGAAGCTTTCTTT. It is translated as CASSPPTVLGTEAFF.

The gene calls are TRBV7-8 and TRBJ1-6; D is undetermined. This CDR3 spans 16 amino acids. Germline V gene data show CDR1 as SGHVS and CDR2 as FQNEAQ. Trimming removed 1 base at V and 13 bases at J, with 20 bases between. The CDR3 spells CASSLEVVSLIHPLHF. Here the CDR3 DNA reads TGTGCCAGCAGCTTAGAAGTGGTAAGCTTAATTCACCCCCTCCACTTT. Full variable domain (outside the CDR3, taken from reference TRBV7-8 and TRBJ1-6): GAGVSQSPRYKVAKRGQDVALRCDPISGHVSLFWYQQALGQGPEFLTYFQNEAQLDKSGLPSDRFFAERPEGSVSTLKIQRTQQEDSAVYLCASSLEVVSLIHPLHFGNGTRLTVT.

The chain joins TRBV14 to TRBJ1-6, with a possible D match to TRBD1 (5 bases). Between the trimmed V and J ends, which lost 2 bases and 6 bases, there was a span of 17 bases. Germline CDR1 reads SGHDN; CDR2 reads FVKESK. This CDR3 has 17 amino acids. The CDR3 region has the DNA TGTGCCAGCAGCCAAAATGGACAAGGGTACTTTAATTCACCCCTCCACTTT. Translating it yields CASSQNGQGYFNSPLHF. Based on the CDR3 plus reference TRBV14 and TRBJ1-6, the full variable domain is EAGVTQFPSHSVIEKGQTVTLRCDPISGHDNLYWYRRVMGKEIKFLLHFVKESKQDESGMPNNRFLAERTGGTYSTLKVQPAELEDSGVYFCASSQNGQGYFNSPLHFGNGTRLTVT.

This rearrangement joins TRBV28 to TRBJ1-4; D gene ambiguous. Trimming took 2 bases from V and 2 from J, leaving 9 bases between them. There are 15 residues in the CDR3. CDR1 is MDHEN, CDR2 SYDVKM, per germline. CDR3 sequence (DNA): TGTGCCAGCAGTTTAGGGCGAGTTACTAATGAAAAACTGTTTTTT. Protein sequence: CASSLGRVTNEKLFF. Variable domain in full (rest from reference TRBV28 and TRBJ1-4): DVKVTQSSRYLVKRTGEKVFLECVQDMDHENMFWYRQDPGLGLRLIYFSYDVKMKEKGDIPEGYSVSREKKERFSLILESASTNQTSMYLCASSLGRVTNEKLFFGSGTQLSVL.